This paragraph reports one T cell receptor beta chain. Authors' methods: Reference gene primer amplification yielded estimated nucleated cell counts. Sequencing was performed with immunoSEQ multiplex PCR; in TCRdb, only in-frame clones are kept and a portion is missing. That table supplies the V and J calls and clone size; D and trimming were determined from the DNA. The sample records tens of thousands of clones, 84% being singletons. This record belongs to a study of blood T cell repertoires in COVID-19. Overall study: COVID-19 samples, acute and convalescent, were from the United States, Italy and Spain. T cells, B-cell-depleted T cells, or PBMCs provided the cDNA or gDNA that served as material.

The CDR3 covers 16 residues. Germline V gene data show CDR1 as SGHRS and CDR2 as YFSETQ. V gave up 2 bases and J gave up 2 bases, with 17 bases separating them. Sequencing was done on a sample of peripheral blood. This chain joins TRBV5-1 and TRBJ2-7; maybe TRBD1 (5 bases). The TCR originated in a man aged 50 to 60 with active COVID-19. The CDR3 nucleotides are TGCGCCAGCAGCTTCCACCAGGGTTTTAGTGCCTACGAGCAGTACTTC. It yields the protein CASSFHQGFSAYEQYF. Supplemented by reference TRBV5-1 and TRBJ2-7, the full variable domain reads KAGVTQTPRYLIKTRGQQVTLSCSPISGHRSVSWYQQTPGQGLQFLFEYFSETQRNKGNFPGRFSGRQFSNSRSEMNVSTLELGDSALYLCASSFHQGFSAYEQYFGPGTRLTVT.